This T cell receptor (beta chain) was captured by sequencing in a study of T cells in localized non-small cell lung cancer. The data were produced by immunoSEQ multiplex PCR, yet TCRdb's version contains in-frame clones alone and is incomplete. The repertoire holds 100,000 to 150,000 clones, with approximately 88% as singletons. Trimming cost V 1 base and J 0 bases, with 7 bases left between them. Germline V gives CDR1 SGHTA, CDR2 FQGNSA. The CDR3 has 15 residues. Overall study results and limits: Higher adjacent-lung clonality was associated with shorter survival.

Concerning this clone itself: The antigen is undetermined.

The chain employs TRBV7-2 and TRBJ1-3, with D perhaps matching TRBD1 (5 bases). This TCR was recovered from a female donor over 55 with stage I lung adenocarcinoma. This specimen consisted of peripheral blood, obtained before any cancer treatment. The CDR3 sequence is CASSLGQTSGNTIYF. CDR3 nucleotides: TGTGCCAGCAGCTTAGGACAGACCTCTGGAAACACCATATATTTT. Supplemented by reference TRBV7-2 and TRBJ1-3, the full variable domain reads GAGVSQSPSNKVTEKGKDVELRCDPISGHTALYWYRQSLGQGLEFLIYFQGNSAPDKSGLPSDRFSAERTGGSVSTLTIQRTQQEDSAVYLCASSLGQTSGNTIYFGEGSWLTVV.